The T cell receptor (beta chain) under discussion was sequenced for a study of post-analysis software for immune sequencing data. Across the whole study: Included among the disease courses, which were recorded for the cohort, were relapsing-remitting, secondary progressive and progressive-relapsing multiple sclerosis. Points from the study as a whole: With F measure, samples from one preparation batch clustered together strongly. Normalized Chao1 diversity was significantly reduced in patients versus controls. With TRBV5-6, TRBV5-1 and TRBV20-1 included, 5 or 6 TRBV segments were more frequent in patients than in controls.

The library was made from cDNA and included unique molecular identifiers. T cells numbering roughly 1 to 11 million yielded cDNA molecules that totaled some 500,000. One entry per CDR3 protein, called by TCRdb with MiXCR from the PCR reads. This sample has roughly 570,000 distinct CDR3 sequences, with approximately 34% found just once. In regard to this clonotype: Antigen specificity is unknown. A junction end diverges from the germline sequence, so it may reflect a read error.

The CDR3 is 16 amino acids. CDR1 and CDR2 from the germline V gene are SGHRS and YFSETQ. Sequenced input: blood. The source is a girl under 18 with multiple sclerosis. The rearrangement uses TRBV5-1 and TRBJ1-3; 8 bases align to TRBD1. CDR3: CASSPTGTGSENTIYF. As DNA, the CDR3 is TGCGCCAGCAGCCCTACCGGGACAGGATCTGAAAACACCATATATTTT.